This record looks at one T cell receptor beta chain sequence and its context. The sample is drawn from a study of cytomegalovirus exposure and HLA in healthy donors. The PCR used 60 Vbeta and 13 Jbeta primers. The data were produced by immunoSEQ multiplex PCR, yet TCRdb's version contains in-frame clones alone and is incomplete. This table holds about 160,000 clones, 70% to 80% found once. The sample consisted of PBMCs. The sequence was collected from a man aged 35 to 55 in good health and CMV-seronegative.

CDR3 region: CASSPGGRTSGANVLTF. The CDR3 coding sequence is TGTGCCAGCAGCCCAGGTGGGCGAACGTCTGGGGCCAACGTCCTGACTTTC. The chain combines TRBV7-3 with TRBJ2-6; the D is unclear. The V end was cut by 5 bases, the J end by 1 base, with 15 bases between. The CDR3 sequence is 17 residues long. In germline, CDR1 is SGHTA, CDR2 FQGTGA.